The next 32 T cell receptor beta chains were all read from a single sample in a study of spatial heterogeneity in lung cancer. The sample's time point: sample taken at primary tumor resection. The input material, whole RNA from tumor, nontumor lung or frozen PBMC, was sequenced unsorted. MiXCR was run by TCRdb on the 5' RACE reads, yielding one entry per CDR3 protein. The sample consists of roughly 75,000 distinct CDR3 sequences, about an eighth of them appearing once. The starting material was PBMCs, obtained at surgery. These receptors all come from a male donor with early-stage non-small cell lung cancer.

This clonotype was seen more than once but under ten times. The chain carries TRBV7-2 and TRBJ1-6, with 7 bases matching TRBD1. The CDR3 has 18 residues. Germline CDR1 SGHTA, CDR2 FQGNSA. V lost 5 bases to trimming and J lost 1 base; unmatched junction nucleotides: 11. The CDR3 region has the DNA TGTGCCAGCAGCCAAGACAGGGAGTGGCGATCCTATAATTCACCCCTCCACTTT. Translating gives CASSQDREWRSYNSPLHF.

The CDR3, as DNA: TGTGCCAGCTCACCCTACACTGCTGGAAACACCATATATTTT. Protein sequence: CASSPYTAGNTIYF. V usage is TRBV18 and J usage is TRBJ1-3; unclear D gene. V lost 3 bases and J 2 bases, leaving 8 bases between the germline ends. The V gene's germline CDR1 is KGHSH and CDR2 LQKENI. The CDR3 covers 14 residues.

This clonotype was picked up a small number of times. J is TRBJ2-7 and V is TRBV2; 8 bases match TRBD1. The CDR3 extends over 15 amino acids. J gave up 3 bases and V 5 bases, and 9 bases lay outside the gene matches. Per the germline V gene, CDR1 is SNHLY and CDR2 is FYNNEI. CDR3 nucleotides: TGTGCCAGCAGTCTCGGACAGGGAGGCCTCTACGAGCAGTACTTC. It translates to CASSLGQGGLYEQYF.

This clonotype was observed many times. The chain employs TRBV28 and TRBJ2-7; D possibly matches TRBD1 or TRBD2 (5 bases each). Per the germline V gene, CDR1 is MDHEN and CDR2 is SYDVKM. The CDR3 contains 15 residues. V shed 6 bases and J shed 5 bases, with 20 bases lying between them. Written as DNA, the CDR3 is TGTGCCAGCAGACCTCGACAGAGGGTATTCCACGAGCAGTACTTC. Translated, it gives CASRPRQRVFHEQYF.

The CDR3 sequence: CASSSTGTSGRGFYEQYF. DNA of the CDR3: TGTGCCAGCAGTAGTACCGGGACTAGCGGGAGAGGGTTCTACGAGCAGTACTTC. The rearrangement links TRBV12-3 or TRBV12-4 to TRBJ2-7; 14 bases map to TRBD2. The CDR3 spans 18 residues. J was trimmed by 3 bases and V by 5 bases; bases with no gene match: 12.

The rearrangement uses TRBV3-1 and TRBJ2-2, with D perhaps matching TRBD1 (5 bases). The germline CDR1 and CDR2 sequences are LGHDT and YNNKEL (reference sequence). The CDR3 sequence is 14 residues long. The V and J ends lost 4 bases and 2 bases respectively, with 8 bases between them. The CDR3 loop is CASSPTGNTGELFF. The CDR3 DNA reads TGTGCCAGCAGCCCCACAGGAAACACCGGGGAGCTGTTTTTT.

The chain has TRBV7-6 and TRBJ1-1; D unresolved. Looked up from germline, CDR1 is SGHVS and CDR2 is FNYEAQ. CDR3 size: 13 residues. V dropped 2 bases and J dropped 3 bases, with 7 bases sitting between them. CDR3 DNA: TGTGCCAGCAGCTTAAGTCAGGACACTGAAGCTTTCTTT. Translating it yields CASSLSQDTEAFF.

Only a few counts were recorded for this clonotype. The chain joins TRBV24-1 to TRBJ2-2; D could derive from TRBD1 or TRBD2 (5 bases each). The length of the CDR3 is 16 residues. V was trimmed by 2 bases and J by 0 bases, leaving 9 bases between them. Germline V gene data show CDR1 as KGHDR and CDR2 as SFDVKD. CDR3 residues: CATSDYGTSNTGELFF. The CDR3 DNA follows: TGTGCCACCAGTGATTATGGGACCTCGAACACCGGGGAGCTGTTTTTT.

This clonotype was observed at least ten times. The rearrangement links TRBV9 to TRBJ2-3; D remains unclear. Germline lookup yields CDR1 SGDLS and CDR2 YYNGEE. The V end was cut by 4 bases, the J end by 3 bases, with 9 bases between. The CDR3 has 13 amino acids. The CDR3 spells CASSLLTTDTQYF. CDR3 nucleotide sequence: TGTGCCAGCAGCCTTCTTACTACAGATACGCAGTATTTT.

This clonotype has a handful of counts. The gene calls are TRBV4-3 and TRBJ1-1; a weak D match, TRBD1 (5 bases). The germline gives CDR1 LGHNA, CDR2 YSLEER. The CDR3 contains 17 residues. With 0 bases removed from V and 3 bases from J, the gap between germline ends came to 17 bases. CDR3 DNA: TGCGCCAGCAGCCAAGATTCCGGGGCTGACTGGGACACTGAAGCTTTCTTT. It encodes CASSQDSGADWDTEAFF.

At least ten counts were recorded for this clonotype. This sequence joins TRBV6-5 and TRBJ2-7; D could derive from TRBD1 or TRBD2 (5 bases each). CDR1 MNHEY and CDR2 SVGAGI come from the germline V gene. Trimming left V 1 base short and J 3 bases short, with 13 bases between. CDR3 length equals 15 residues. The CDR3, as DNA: TGTGCCAGCAGTTACTTTCGGGGACCTGGCTACGAGCAGTACTTC. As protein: CASSYFRGPGYEQYF.

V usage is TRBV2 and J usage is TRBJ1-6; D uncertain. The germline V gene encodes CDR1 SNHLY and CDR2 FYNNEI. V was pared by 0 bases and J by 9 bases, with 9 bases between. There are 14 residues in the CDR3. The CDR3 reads CASSEARRISPLHF. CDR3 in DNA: TGTGCCAGCAGTGAAGCGAGGCGGATTTCACCCCTCCACTTT.

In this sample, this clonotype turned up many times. This CDR3 is CSVGDSVNTIYF. The CDR3 DNA is TGCAGCGTGGGGGACTCCGTAAACACCATATATTTT. The chain is built from TRBV29-1 and TRBJ1-3, with D maybe TRBD1 (5 bases). Per germline, CDR1 SQVTM and CDR2 ANQGSEA. The V end was cut by 6 bases, the J end by 6 bases, with 12 bases between. The CDR3 has 12 residues.

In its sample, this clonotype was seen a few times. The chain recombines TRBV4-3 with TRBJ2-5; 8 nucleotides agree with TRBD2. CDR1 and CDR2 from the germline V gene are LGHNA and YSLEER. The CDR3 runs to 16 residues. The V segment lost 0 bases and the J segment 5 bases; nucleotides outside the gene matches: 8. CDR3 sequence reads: CASSQDGASGRETQYF. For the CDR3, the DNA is TGCGCCAGCAGCCAAGATGGGGCTAGCGGGCGGGAGACCCAGTACTTC.

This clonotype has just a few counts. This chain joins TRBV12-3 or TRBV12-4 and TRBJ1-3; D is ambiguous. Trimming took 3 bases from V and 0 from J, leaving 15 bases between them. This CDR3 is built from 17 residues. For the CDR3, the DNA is TGTGCCAGCAGTTTCTGGGCAGCAGGACGCTCTGGAAACACCATATATTTT. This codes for CASSFWAAGRSGNTIYF.

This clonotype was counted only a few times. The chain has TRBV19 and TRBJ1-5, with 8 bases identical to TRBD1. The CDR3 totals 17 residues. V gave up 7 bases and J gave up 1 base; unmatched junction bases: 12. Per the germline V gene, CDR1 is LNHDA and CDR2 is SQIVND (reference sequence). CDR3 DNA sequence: TGTGCCAGTAAACGGACAGGGAACTCGGTGAGCAATCAGCCCCAGCATTTT. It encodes CASKRTGNSVSNQPQHF.

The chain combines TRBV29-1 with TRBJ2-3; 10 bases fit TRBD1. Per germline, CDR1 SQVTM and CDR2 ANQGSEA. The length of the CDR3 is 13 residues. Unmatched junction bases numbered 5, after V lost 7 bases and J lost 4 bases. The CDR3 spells CSAGDRGPDTQYF. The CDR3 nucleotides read TGCAGCGCTGGGGACAGGGGTCCAGATACGCAGTATTTT.

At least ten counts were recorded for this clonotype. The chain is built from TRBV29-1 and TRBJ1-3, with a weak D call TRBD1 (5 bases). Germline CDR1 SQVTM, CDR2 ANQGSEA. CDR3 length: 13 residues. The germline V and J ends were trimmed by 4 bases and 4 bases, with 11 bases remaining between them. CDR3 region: CSVGAQGGNTIYF. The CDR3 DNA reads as TGCAGCGTTGGAGCCCAGGGAGGAAACACCATATATTTT.

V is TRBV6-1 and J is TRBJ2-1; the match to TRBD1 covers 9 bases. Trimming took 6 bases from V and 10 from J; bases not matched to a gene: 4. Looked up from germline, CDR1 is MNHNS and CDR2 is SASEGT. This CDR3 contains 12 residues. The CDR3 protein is CASRGTGTEQFF. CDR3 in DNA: TGTGCCAGCAGGGGGACAGGGACGGAGCAGTTCTTC.

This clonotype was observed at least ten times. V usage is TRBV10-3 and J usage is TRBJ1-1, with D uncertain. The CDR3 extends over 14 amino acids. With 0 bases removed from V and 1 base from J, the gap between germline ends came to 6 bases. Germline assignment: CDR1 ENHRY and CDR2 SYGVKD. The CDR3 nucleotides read TGTGCCATCAGTGAGTCGGACGGGAACACTGAAGCTTTCTTT. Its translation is CAISESDGNTEAFF.

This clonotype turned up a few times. The CDR3 sequence is CAISDPGANQPQHF. CDR3 coding DNA: TGTGCCATCAGTGACCCAGGGGCGAATCAGCCCCAGCATTTT. This rearrangement joins TRBV10-3 to TRBJ1-5, with a possible D match to TRBD1 (6 bases). This CDR3 contains 14 residues. V was pared by 3 bases and J by 4 bases, with 10 bases between. Germline V gene data show CDR1 as ENHRY and CDR2 as SYGVKD.

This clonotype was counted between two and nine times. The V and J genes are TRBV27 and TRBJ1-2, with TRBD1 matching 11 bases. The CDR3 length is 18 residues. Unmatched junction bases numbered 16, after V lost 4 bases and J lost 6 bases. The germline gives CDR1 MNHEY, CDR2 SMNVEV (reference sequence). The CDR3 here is CASSSFGQGAGSGHGYTF. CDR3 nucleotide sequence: TGTGCCAGCAGTTCGTTTGGACAGGGGGCTGGAAGCGGCCATGGCTACACCTTC.

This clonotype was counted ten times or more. The CDR3 bases are TGTGCCAGCAGTTTATACGGGGGTGGGGCTGAAGCTTTCTTT. This gives the protein CASSLYGGGAEAFF. The chain is built from TRBV28 and TRBJ1-1, with a tentative D call TRBD1 (5 bases). CDR3 length equals 14 residues. Trimming stripped 1 base from V and 6 bases from J, with 12 bases between. CDR1 is MDHEN and CDR2 is SYDVKM in the germline V gene.

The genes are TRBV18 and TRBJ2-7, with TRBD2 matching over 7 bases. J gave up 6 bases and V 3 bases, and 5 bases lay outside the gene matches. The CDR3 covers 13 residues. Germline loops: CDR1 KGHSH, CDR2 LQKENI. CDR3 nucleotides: TGTGCCAGCTCACCGCGGGAGCAAAGCGAGCAGTACTTC. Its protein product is CASSPREQSEQYF.

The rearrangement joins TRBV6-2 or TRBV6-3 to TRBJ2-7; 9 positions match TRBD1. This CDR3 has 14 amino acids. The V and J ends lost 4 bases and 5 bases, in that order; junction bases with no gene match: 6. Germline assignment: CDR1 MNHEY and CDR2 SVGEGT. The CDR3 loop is CASSSGTGSHEQYF. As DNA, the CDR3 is TGTGCCAGCAGTTCCGGGACAGGGTCCCACGAGCAGTACTTC.

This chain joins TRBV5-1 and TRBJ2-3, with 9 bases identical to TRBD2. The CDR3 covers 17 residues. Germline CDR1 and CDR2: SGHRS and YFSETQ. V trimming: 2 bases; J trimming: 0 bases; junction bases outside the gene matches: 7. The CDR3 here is CASSLMASGASTDTQYF. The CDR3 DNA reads TGCGCCAGCAGCTTAATGGCTAGCGGGGCTAGCACAGATACGCAGTATTTT. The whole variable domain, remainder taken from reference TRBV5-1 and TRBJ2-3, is KAGVTQTPRYLIKTRGQQVTLSCSPISGHRSVSWYQQTPGQGLQFLFEYFSETQRNKGNFPGRFSGRQFSNSRSEMNVSTLELGDSALYLCASSLMASGASTDTQYFGPGTRLTVL.

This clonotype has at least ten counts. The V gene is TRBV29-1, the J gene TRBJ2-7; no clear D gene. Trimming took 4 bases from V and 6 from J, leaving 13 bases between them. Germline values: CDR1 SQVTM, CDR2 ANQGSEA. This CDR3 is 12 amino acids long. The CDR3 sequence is CSVALTTREQYF. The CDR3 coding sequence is TGCAGCGTTGCCTTGACGACACGCGAGCAGTACTTC.

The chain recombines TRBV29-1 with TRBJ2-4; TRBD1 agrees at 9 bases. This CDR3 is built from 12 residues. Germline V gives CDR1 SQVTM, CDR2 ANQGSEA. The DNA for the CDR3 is TGCAGTCAACAGGGGGCGGGAAACATTCAGTACTTC. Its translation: CSQQGAGNIQYF.

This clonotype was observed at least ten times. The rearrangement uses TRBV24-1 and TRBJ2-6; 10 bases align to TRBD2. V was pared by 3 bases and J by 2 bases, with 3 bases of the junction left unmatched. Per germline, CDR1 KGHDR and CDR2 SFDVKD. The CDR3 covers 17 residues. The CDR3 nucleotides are TGTGCCACCAGTGATCCTCTAGCGGGAGCTGGGGCCAACGTCCTGACTTTC. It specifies CATSDPLAGAGANVLTF.

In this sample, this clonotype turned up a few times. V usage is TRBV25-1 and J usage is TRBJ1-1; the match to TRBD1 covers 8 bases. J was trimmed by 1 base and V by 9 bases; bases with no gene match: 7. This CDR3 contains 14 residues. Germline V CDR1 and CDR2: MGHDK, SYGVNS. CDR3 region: CASRKGQENTEAFF. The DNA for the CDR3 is TGTGCCAGTAGAAAGGGACAGGAGAACACTGAAGCTTTCTTT. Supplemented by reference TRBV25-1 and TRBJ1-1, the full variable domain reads EADIYQTPRYLVIGTGKKITLECSQTMGHDKMYWYQQDPGMELHLIHYSYGVNSTEKGDLSSESTVSRIRTEHFPLTLESARPSHTSQYLCASRKGQENTEAFFGQGTRLTVV.

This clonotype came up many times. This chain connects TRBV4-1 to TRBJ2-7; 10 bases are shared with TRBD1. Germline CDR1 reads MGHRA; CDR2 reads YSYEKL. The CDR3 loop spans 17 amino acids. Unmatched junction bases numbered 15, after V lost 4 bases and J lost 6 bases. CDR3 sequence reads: CASSPTGQGSPTFEQYF. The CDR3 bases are TGCGCCAGCAGCCCAACGGGACAGGGGAGTCCTACCTTCGAGCAGTACTTC.

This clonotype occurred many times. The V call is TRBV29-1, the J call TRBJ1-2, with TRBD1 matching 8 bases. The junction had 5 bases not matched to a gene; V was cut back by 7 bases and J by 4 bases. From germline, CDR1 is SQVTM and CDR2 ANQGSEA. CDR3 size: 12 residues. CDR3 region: CSAEDRGYGYTF. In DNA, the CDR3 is TGCAGCGCCGAAGACAGGGGCTATGGCTACACCTTC.